This passage covers 13 T cell receptor beta chains from one sample sequenced in a study of shared clonotypes between healthy human individuals. Clones were sequenced by immunoSEQ multiplex PCR, and TCRdb holds only the in-frame ones, with some missing. The table has about 680,000 clones, about 80% seen once. The sequenced sample was memory CD4+ T cells sorted from blood. Stated subset: CD45RA-negative fraction. The receptors were gathered from a woman aged 25 to 39 in good health.

The chain combines TRBV4-2 with TRBJ2-1; TRBD2 matches 10 bases. V gave up 0 bases and J gave up 6 bases; unmatched junction bases: 5. CDR1 is LGHNA and CDR2 is YNFKEQ in the germline V gene. The CDR3 extends over 16 amino acids. The CDR3 region has the DNA TGTGCCAGCAGCCAAGAAGCGGGAGGGCCTATCAATGAGCAGTTCTTC. This translates into CASSQEAGGPINEQFF.

The chain links TRBV27 to TRBJ2-1; TRBD2 matches at 7 bases. The CDR3 sequence is 15 residues long. Trimming took 6 bases from V and 1 from J; bases not matched to a gene: 6. Germline-derived CDR1 and CDR2 are MNHEY and SMNVEV (reference sequence). The CDR3 loop reads CASRVREPSYNEQFF. As DNA, the CDR3 is TGTGCCAGCAGGGTGCGGGAGCCATCCTACAATGAGCAGTTCTTC.

V is TRBV5-1 and J is TRBJ2-3; weak D call: TRBD1 (5 bases). Germline V gene data show CDR1 as SGHRS and CDR2 as YFSETQ. Deletions cut 4 bases from V and 2 bases from J, with 14 bases between. The CDR3 contains 15 residues. CDR3 in amino acids: CASSLGHYFTDTQYF. DNA for the CDR3: TGCGCCAGCAGCCTGGGGCATTATTTCACAGATACGCAGTATTTT.

This clone turned up a few times. This CDR3 reads CASVQGARNYGYTF. In DNA, the CDR3 is TGTGCCAGCGTACAGGGGGCGCGGAACTATGGCTACACCTTC. This chain joins TRBV28 and TRBJ1-2; 9 bases fit TRBD1. Germline CDR1 MDHEN, CDR2 SYDVKM. V shed 8 bases, J shed 2 bases, and the junction held 6 bases outside the gene matches. The CDR3 sequence is 14 residues long.

This sequence joins TRBV25-1 and TRBJ2-7, with D perhaps TRBD1 or TRBD2 (5 bases each). Germline-derived CDR1 and CDR2 are MGHDK and SYGVNS. Between the trimmed V and J ends, which lost 6 bases and 5 bases, there was a span of 14 bases. This CDR3 is built from 13 residues. CDR3 sequence reads: CASSSTGTHEQYF. CDR3 in DNA: TGTGCCAGCAGCAGTACCGGGACCCACGAGCAGTACTTC.

This clone was observed at least ten times. V usage is TRBV5-4 and J usage is TRBJ2-2; D is ambiguous. The V end was cut by 4 bases, the J end by 5 bases, with 9 bases between. Germline assignment: CDR1 SGHNT and CDR2 YYREEE (reference sequence). The CDR3 consists of 13 residues. The CDR3 is CASSGWATGELFF. The CDR3 nucleotides read TGTGCCAGCAGCGGGTGGGCGACCGGGGAGCTGTTTTTT.

This sequence joins TRBV12-5 and TRBJ1-2; D gene unclear. The CDR3 has 14 amino acids. The ends were cut back, 1 base at V and 4 bases at J, with 10 bases in the middle. Germline CDR1 and CDR2: LGHNT and FRNRAP. CDR3 nucleotides: TGTGCTAGTGGTTTGGGTGGACGATCCTATGGCTACACCTTC. Amino acids: CASGLGGRSYGYTF.

The rearrangement uses TRBV21-1 and TRBJ2-3; the D call of TRBD2 is as the table states it, not checked on the DNA. TRBV21-1 is assigned pseudogene status. The CDR3 spans 16 residues. Here the CDR3 reads CASSNGGGGNTDTQYF. Written as DNA, the CDR3 is TGTGCCAGCAGCAACGGCGGGGGAGGTAACACAGATACGCAGTATTTT.

The chain carries TRBV7-9 and TRBJ2-1; 7 bases map to TRBD2. The germline V gene encodes CDR1 SEHNR and CDR2 FQNEAQ (reference sequence). With 8 bases clipped from V and 7 bases from J, the junction kept 11 bases outside the gene matches. This CDR3 is 14 amino acids long. The CDR3 is CASGRRESNNEQFF. For the CDR3, the DNA is TGTGCCAGCGGGAGGCGGGAGAGTAATAATGAGCAGTTCTTC.

The J gene is TRBJ1-2, the V gene TRBV6-5; D uncertain. Trimming stripped 7 bases from V and 1 base from J, with 10 bases between. Germline CDR1 and CDR2: MNHEY and SVGAGI. This CDR3 spans 13 amino acids. CDR3 bases: TGTGCCAGCACCGAGGACGGTAACTATGGCTACACCTTC. Translated: CASTEDGNYGYTF.

The V and J genes are TRBV7-9 and TRBJ2-7; unclear D gene. Trimming stripped 5 bases from V and 2 bases from J, with 10 bases between. The germline gives CDR1 SEHNR, CDR2 FQNEAQ (reference sequence). This CDR3 spans 13 amino acids. DNA of the CDR3: TGTGCCAGCAGCCCGTTAGCAGCCTACGAGCAGTACTTC. Translating it yields CASSPLAAYEQYF.

Only a few counts were recorded for this clone. This chain uses TRBV19 with TRBJ1-3, with D perhaps matching TRBD1 (6 bases). Germline V gene lookup returns CDR1 LNHDA and CDR2 SQIVND (reference sequence). V was clipped by 5 bases and J by 0 bases, with 14 bases between them. The CDR3 has 16 residues. The CDR3, as DNA: TGTGCCAGTAGTGGGCGGGACACCCTCTCTGGAAACACCATATATTTT. Encoded protein: CASSGRDTLSGNTIYF.

The J gene is TRBJ2-7, the V gene TRBV5-4; weak D call: TRBD2 (5 bases). The CDR3 is made up of 14 amino acids. Germline CDR1 SGHNT, CDR2 YYREEE (reference sequence). Trimming removed 3 bases at V and 7 bases at J, with 17 bases between. The CDR3 protein is CASSSSRASGEQYF. Written as DNA, the CDR3 is TGTGCCAGCAGCTCATCCCGGGCCTCGGGGGAGCAGTACTTC. The full variable domain, its missing parts supplied by reference TRBV5-4 and TRBJ2-7, is ETGVTQSPTHLIKTRGQQVTLRCSSQSGHNTVSWYQQALGQGPQFIFQYYREEENGRGNFPPRFSGLQFPNYSSELNVNALELDDSALYLCASSSSRASGEQYFGPGTRLTVT.